This record concerns one TCR beta chain sequence. What antigen it recognizes has not been identified. Per-base quality was not reported, and no clone a single base away is much larger than it. Library preparation used the immunoSEQ multiplex PCR assay. Adaptive Biotechnologies (Seattle, WA) carried out the genomic DNA extraction, TRB sequencing and normalization. On the authors' methods: Clonality was computed as one minus Shannon entropy of productive TRB sequences normalized by log2 of unique productive sequences. To identify KLL-specific clonotypes in tumors, TCRbeta CDR3 amino acid sequences were matched against the sequences from the tetramer-sorted sample of each patient. The table comes from immuneACCESS by way of TCRdb, which keeps in-frame sequences with V and J called. Part of the clones is missing from these tables; in studies checked, under half for an unresolved V gene and the rest for unknown reasons. V, J and clone size are those of that table, while D and trimming were read from the DNA. Within this sample are 20,000 to 25,000 clones, with 87% of them counted one time only. The ten largest account for around 2.8% of the sample.

All patients' tumors stained robustly positive for Merkel cell polyomavirus Large T antigen by immunohistochemistry. Around twelve Merkel cell carcinoma patients with robust KLL-tetramer+ populations, above 0.04% of CD8+ T cells, in blood and/or cultured TIL were included. All patients were identified as Caucasian, and a median age of approximately 65 years (range roughly 45 to 85 years) was recorded. Lymph node tumors were analyzed for patients with unknown primaries who presented with nodal disease, or when there was not enough primary tissue. The data stem from a study of tumor-infiltrating T cells and Merkel cell polyomavirus (dated by TCRdb to between 2016 and 2019). At the level of the whole study: In Merkel cell carcinoma patients, the study examined CD8+ T cells specific for the Merkel cell polyomavirus KLL epitope. Most whole-tumor samples were obtained as 25-micron curls cut from formalin-fixed, paraffin-embedded tissue blocks. Varying disease stages were represented at patient presentation, and patients were followed for a median of 2.7 years (range 1.1 to 6.0 years). Patients received varied, non-standardized therapies including chemotherapy, radiation and immunotherapies. Across the study, one tumor sample was obtained as a frozen nodal tumor digest and one as a flash-frozen core biopsy of a metastasis. TRB sequencing was performed on KLL-tetramer-sorted cells from blood or tumor-infiltrating lymphocytes in fewer than 15 samples, as well as on approximately twelve matched whole-tumor samples. Findings and caveats that apply to the study as a whole: A higher fraction of KLL-specific T cells within tumors (about 1.8-18% versus 0-0.14%) was associated with significantly better MCC-specific survival. Because only a single viral epitope was studied, T cells directed against other Merkel cell polyomavirus epitopes were not captured. KLL-specific TRB repertoires were diverse and largely private, with only one public clonotype among nearly 400 unique sequences, shared by two patients. The small sample size of the study (n of about 13 patients) is recognized as a limitation. A greater number of unique KLL-specific clonotypes in tumors (roughly 5-108 vs 0-3) was associated with a significant advantage in MCC-specific survival (P = 0.0051).

The receptor was derived from a man between 45 and 60 years old with Merkel cell carcinoma. The specimen sequenced was lymph node tissue.

The sequence in DNA is TGTGCCAGCAGCACGACAGGGACACCCTACGAGCAGTACTTC. Its translation is CASSTTGTPYEQYF. The rearranged chain carries TRBV6-5 and TRBJ2-7, and 7 bases in between align with TRBD1. V ends up 6 bases short and J 2 bases short, with an unmatched junction base count of 7. From the cysteine through the phenylalanine, the CDR3 covers 14 amino acids. Here the CDR3 DNA is all that survives: 42 bases in frame from base 1. CDR1 MNHEY and CDR2 SVGAGI were looked up in the germline V gene.